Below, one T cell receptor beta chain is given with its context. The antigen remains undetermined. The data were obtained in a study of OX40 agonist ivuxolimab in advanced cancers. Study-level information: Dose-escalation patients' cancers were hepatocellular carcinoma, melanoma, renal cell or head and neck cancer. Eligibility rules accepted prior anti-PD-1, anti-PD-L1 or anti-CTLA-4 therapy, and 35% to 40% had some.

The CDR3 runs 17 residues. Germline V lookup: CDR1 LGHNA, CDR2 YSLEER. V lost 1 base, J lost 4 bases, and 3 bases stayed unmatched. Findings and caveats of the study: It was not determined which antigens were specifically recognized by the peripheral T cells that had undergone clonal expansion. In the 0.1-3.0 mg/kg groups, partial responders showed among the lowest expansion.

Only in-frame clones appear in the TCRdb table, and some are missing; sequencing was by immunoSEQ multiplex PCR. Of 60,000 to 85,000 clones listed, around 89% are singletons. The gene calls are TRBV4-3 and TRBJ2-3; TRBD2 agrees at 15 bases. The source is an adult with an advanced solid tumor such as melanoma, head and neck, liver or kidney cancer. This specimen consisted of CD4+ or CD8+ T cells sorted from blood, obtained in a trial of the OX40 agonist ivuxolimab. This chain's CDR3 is CASSQVGLAGGPDTQYF. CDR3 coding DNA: TGCGCCAGCAGCCAAGTGGGACTAGCGGGAGGTCCAGATACGCAGTATTTT.